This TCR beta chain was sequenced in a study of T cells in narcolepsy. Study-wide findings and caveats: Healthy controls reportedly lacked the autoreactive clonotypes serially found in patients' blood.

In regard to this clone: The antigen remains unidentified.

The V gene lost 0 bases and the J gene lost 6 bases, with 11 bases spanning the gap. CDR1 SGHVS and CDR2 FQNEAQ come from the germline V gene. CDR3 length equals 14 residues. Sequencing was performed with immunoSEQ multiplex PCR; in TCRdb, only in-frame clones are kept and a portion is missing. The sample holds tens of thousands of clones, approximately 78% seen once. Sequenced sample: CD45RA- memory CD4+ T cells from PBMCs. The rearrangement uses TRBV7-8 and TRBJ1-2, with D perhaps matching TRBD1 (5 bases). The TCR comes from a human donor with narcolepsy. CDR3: CASSLAGGDHGYTF. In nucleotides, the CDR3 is TGTGCCAGCAGCTTAGCGGGGGGGGACCATGGCTACACCTTC.